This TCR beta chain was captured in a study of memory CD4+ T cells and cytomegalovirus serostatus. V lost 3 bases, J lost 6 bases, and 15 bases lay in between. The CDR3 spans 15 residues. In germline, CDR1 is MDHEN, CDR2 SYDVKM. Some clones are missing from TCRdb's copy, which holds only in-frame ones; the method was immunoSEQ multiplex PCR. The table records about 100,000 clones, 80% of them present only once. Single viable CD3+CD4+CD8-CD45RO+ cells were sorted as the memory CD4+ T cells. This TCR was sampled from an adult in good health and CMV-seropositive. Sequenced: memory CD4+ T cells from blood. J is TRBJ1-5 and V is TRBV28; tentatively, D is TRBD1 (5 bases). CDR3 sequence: CASSFIGGRSQPQHF. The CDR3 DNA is TGTGCCAGCAGTTTTATCGGGGGACGGAGTCAGCCCCAGCATTTT.